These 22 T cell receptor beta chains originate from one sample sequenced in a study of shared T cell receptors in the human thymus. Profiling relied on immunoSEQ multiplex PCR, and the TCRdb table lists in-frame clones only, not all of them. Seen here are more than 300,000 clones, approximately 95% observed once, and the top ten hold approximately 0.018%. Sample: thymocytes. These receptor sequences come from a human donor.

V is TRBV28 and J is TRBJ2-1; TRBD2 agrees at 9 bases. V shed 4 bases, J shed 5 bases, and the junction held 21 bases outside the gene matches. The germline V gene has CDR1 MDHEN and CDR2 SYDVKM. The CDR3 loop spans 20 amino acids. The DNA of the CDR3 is TGTGCCAGCAGTTCCCCGATACAACAGGGGACTAGCAGTCGAAACAATGAGCAGTTCTTC. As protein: CASSSPIQQGTSSRNNEQFF.

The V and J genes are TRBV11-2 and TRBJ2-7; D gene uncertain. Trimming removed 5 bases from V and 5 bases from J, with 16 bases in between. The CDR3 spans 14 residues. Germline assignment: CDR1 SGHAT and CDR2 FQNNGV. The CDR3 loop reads CASSVRAKADEQYF. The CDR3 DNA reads TGTGCCAGCAGCGTCCGGGCAAAAGCTGACGAGCAGTACTTC.

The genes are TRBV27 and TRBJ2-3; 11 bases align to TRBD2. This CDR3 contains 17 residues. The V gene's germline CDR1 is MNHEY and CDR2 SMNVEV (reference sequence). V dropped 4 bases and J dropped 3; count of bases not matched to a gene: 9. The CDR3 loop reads CASSSQVAGGCTDTQYF. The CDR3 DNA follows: TGTGCCAGCAGTTCACAAGTAGCGGGAGGGTGTACAGATACGCAGTATTTT.

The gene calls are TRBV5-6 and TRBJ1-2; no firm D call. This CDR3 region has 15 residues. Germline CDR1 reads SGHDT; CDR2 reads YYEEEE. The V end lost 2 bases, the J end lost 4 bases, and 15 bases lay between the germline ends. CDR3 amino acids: CASSFGIAVIYGYTF. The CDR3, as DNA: TGTGCCAGCAGCTTTGGTATTGCCGTAATCTATGGCTACACCTTC.

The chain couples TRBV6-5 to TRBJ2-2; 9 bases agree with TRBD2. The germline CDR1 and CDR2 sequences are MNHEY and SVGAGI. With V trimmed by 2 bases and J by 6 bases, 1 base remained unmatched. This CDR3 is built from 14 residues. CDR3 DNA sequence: TGTGCCAGCAGTTACGCGGGAGGGGCCGGGGAGCTGTTTTTT. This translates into CASSYAGGAGELFF.

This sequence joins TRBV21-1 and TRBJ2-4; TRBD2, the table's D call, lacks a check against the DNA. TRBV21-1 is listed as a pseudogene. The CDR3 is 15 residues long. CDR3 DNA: TGTGCCAGCAGCGCGAAAGGGCCTAGCTTGAACATTCAGTACTTC. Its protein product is CASSAKGPSLNIQYF.

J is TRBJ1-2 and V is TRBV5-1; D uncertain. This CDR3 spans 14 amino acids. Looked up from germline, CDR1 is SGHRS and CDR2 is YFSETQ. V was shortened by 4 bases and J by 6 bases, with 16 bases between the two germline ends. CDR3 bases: TGCGCCAGCAGCCTACGGACGGATTCAGATGGCTACACCTTC. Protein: CASSLRTDSDGYTF.

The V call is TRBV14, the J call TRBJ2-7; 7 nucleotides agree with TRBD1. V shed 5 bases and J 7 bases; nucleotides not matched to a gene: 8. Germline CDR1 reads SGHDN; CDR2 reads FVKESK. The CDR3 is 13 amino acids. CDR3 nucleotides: TGTGCCAGCAGCAAAAGGGGGCCGAGGGAGCAGTACTTC. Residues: CASSKRGPREQYF.

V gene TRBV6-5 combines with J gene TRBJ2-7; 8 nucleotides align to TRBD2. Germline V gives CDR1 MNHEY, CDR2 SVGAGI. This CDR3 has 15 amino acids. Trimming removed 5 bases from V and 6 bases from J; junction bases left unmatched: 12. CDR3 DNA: TGTGCCAGCAGTCGCTCAGCGGGAGTGCGGGCCGAGCAGTACTTC. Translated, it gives CASSRSAGVRAEQYF.

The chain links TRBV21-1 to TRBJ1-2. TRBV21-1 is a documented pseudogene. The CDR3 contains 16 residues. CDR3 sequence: CASSLRGRKPNYGYTF. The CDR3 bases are TGTGCCAGCAGCCTCCGGGGACGGAAACCTAACTATGGCTACACCTTC.

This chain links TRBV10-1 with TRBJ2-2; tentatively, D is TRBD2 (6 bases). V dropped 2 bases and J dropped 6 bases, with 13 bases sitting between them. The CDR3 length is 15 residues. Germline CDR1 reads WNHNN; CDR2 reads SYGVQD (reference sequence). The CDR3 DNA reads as TGCGCCAGCAGTGAGGGAGGGCCTAATGCCGGGGAGCTGTTTTTT. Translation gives CASSEGGPNAGELFF.

CDR3 sequence reads: CASSEREGVFNTYEQYF. CDR3 in DNA: TGTGCCAGCAGTGAACGGGAGGGCGTATTTAATACCTACGAGCAGTACTTC. The V and J genes are TRBV6-1 and TRBJ2-7; 8 nucleotides line up with TRBD2. The J segment lost 2 bases and the V segment lost 2 bases, leaving 11 bases of the junction unmatched. Germline loops: CDR1 MNHNS, CDR2 SASEGT. The CDR3 runs 17 residues.

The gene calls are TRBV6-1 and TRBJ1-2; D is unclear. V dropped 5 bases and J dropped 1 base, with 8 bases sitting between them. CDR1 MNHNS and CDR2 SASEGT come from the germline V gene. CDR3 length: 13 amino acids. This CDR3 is CASSPGSNYGYTF. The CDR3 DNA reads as TGTGCCAGCAGTCCCGGGAGTAACTATGGCTACACCTTC.

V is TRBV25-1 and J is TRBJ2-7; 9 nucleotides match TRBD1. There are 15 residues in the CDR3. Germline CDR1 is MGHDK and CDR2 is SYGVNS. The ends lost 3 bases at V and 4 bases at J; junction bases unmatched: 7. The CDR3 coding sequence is TGTGCCAGCAGTGACGGATCGGGACAGGGATACGAGCAGTACTTC. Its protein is CASSDGSGQGYEQYF.

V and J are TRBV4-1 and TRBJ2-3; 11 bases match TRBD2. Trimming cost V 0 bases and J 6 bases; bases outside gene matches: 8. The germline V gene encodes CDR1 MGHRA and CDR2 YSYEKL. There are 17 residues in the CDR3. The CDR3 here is CASSQEGTSGGRDTQYF. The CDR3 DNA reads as TGCGCCAGCAGCCAAGAGGGTACTAGCGGGGGCCGGGATACGCAGTATTTT.

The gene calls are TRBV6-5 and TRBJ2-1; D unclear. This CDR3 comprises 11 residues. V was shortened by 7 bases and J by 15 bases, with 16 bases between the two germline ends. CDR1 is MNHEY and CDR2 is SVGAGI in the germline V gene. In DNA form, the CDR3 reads TGTGCCAGCACTAACCTCCACCGGGCGTTCTTC. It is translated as CASTNLHRAFF.

CDR3 nucleotide sequence: TGTGCCAGCAGAAATTCGCGGGACGCTAAGAGCTCCTACGAGCAGTACTTC. Its translation: CASRNSRDAKSSYEQYF. The rearrangement joins TRBV28 to TRBJ2-5; perhaps TRBD2 as D (6 bases). TRBJ2-7 explains the end of the DNA better; the J call may be wrong. The CDR3 loop spans 17 amino acids. The germline V gene has CDR1 MDHEN and CDR2 SYDVKM.

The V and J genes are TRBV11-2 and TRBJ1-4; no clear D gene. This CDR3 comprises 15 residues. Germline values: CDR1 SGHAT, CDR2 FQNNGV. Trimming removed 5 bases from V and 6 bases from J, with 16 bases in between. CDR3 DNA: TGTGCCAGCAGCCCCGACTTGTGGAGAGATGAAAAACTGTTTTTT. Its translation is CASSPDLWRDEKLFF.

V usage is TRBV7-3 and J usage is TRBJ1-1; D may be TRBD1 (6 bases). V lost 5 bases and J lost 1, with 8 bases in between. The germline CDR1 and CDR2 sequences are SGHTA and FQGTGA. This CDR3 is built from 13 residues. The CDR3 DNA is TGTGCCAGCAGCCCGGGGGCGAACACTGAAGCTTTCTTT. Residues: CASSPGANTEAFF.

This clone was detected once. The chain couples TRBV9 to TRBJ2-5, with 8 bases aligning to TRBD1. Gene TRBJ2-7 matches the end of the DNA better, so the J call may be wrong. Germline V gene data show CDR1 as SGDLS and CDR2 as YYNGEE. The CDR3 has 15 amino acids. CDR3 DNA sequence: TGTGCCAGCAGCACTCCTAGGACAGGGTCTGACGAGCAGTACTTC. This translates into CASSTPRTGSDEQYF.

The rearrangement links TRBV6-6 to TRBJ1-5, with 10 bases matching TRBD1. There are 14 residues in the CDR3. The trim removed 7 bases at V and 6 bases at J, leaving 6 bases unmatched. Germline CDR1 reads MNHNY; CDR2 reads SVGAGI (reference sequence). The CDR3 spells CASNGQGDSQPQHF. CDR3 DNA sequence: TGTGCCAGCAATGGACAGGGGGATAGTCAGCCCCAGCATTTT.

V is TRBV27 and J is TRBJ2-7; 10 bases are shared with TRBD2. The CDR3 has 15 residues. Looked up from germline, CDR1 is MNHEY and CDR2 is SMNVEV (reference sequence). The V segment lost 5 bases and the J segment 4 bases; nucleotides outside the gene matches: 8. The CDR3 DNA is TGTGCCAGCAGTCCCCTAGCGGGAGATTCTTACGAGCAGTACTTC. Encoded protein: CASSPLAGDSYEQYF.